The clone carrying this TCR beta chain was recorded a few times. Its matching antigen is unknown. The source of the sample is a study of T cells in localized non-small cell lung cancer. Study-wide results and caveats: Because researchers sequenced only one region of the tumor, heterogeneity is still possible. Greater T cell density in blood accompanied longer overall survival. T cell clonality was highest in uninvolved adjacent lung, above tumor. Adjacent lung tissue had a median approximately 61 of the top 100 clones found in the tumor.

The CDR3 contains 14 residues. Clones were read by immunoSEQ multiplex PCR, and TCRdb kept only the in-frame ones, dropping some. This table has about 1,600 clones, about 30% appearing once. This sample comprised normal lung tissue next to the tumor, obtained before any cancer treatment. The rearrangement uses TRBV7-5 and TRBJ1-5. TRBV7-5 is a known pseudogene. This TCR was recovered from a male donor at least 60 years old with stage II squamous cell lung carcinoma. The CDR3 here is CASSGGGVGQPQHF. CDR3 sequence (DNA): TGTGCCAGCAGCGGAGGGGGTGTAGGGCAGCCCCAGCATTTT.